This record looks at one T cell receptor beta chain sequence and its context. The data derive from a study of blood T cell repertoires in COVID-19. On the study more broadly: T cells, B-cell-depleted T cells, or PBMCs provided the cDNA or gDNA that served as material.

Clones were read by immunoSEQ multiplex PCR, and TCRdb kept only the in-frame ones, dropping some. The table shows approximately 410,000 clones, with 70% to 90% occurring only once. The clonotype was recovered from a woman aged 25 to 39 with active or convalescent COVID-19. Sequencing input: peripheral blood.

CDR3 protein: CASSLDQDRATGELFF. The DNA of the CDR3 is TGTGCCAGCAGCTTAGATCAGGACAGGGCCACCGGGGAGCTGTTTTTT. The chain carries TRBV11-3 and TRBJ2-2; 8 positions match TRBD1. The junction had 4 bases not matched to a gene; V was cut back by 0 bases and J by 4 bases. CDR1 and CDR2 (germline): SGHNT, YENEEA. This CDR3 contains 16 residues.